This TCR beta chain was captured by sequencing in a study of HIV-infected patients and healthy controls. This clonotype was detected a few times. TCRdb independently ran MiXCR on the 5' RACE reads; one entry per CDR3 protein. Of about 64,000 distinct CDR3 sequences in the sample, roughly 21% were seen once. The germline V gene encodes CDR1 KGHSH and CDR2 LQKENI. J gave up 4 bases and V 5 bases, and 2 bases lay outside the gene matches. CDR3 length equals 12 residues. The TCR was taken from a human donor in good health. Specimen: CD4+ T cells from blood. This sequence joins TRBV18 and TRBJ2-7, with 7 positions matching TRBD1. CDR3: CASSSTGYEQYF. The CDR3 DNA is TGTGCCAGCTCATCGACAGGGTACGAGCAGTACTTC.